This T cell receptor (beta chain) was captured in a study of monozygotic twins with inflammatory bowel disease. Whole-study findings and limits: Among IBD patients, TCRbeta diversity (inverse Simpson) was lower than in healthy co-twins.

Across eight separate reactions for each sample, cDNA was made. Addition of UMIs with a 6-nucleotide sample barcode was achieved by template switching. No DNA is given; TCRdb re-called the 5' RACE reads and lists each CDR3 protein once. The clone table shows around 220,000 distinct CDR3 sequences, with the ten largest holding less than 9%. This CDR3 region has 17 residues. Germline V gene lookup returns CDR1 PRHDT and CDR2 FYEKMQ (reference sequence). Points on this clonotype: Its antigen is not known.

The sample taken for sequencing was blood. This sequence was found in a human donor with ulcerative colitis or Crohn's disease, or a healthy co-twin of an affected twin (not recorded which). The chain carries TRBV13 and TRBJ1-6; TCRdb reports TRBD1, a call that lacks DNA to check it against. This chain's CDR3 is CASSLGSGGARNSPLHF.